This TCR beta chain stems from a study of beta chain features in type 1 diabetes. Study at large: Age, gender, cell numbers and subset yield matched between patients and controls.

General study points: All four CD4+ subsets of Type 1 diabetes patients contained TCRB CDR3s that were moderately but significantly shorter.

Comment on this clone: Its antigen is as yet unknown.

This CDR3 is 11 amino acids long. V gave up 5 bases and J gave up 7 bases, with 3 bases separating them. Germline values: CDR1 SGHTA, CDR2 FQGNSA. The authors reverse transcribed all of the isolated RNA, so sequencing captured expressed TCRB transcripts. TCRdb's copy holds only in-frame clones and misses some; the assay was immunoSEQ multiplex PCR. The table includes some 150,000 clones, around an eighth detected once. This rearrangement joins TRBV7-2 to TRBJ1-6; D is uncertain. The clonotype originates from a man younger than 30 with type 1 diabetes. The sequencing sample was made of central memory CD4+ T cells from blood. CDR3 residues: CASSRNSPLHF. In DNA, the CDR3 is TGTGCCAGCAGCAGAAATTCACCCCTCCACTTT.